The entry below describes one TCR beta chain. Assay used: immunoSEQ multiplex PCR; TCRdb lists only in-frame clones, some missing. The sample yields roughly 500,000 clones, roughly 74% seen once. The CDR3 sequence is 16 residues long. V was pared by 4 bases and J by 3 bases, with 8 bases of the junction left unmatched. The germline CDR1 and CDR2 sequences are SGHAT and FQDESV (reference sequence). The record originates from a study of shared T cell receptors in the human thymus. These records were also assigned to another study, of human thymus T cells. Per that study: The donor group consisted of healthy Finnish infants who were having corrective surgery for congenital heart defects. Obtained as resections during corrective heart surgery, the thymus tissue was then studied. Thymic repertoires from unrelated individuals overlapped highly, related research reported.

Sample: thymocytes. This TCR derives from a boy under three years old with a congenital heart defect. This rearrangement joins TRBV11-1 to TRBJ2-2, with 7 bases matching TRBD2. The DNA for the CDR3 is TGTGCCAGCAGCTCCCGGGGGGTCGCTGACACCGGGGAGCTGTTTTTT. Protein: CASSSRGVADTGELFF.